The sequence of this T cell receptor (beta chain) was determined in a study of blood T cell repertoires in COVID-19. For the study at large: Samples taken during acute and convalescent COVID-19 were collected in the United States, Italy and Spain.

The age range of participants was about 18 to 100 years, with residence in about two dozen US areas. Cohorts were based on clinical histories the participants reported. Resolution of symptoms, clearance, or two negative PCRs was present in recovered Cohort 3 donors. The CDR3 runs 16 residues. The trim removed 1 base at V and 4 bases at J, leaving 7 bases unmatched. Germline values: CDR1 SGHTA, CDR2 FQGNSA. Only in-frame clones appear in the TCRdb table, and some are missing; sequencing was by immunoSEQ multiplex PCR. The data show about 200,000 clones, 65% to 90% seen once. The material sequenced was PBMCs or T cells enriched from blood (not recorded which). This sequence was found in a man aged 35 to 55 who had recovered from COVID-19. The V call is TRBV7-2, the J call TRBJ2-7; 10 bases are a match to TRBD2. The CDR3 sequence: CASSLESGRAGYEQYV. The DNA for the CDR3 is TGTGCCAGCAGCTTAGAAAGCGGGAGGGCCGGGTACGAGCAGTACGTC.